The clone carrying this T cell receptor (beta chain) was observed a single time. Sequenced by immunoSEQ multiplex PCR; TCRdb stores in-frame clones only, minus some. This repertoire shows roughly 490,000 clones, 79% found once; its top ten account for approximately 12%. This sample was taken from a study of shared clonotypes between healthy human individuals. This CDR3 region has 15 residues. The ends lost 7 bases at V and 4 bases at J; junction bases unmatched: 9. Per the germline V gene, CDR1 is SQVTM and CDR2 is ANQGSEA. Researchers drew on tens of millions of PBMCs for genomic DNA from unsorted samples.

This chain joins TRBV29-1 and TRBJ2-2, with 10 bases that match TRBD1. Sequencing was carried out using PBMCs. This receptor was taken from a woman between 35 and 50 years old in good health. Some clones in this sample may be carry-over from other donors' samples. The CDR3 nucleotides read TGCAGCGCTGGACAGGGGGACTCATCCACCGGGGAGCTGTTTTTT. Protein: CSAGQGDSSTGELFF.